This T cell receptor (beta chain) was recorded in a study of PD-1 blockade in classical Hodgkin lymphoma. Broader study findings: CD8+ TCR diversity did not rise significantly by C4D1, unlike CD4+. Compared with healthy donors, newly diagnosed patients reportedly showed lower baseline TCR diversity. Complete responders matched newly diagnosed patients in baseline diversity.

For this clone: What it binds is unknown.

The CDR3 length is 17 residues. The V gene's germline CDR1 is SGHRS and CDR2 YFSETQ. With 5 bases clipped from V and 1 base from J, the junction kept 11 bases outside the gene matches. The table came from immunoSEQ multiplex PCR; TCRdb's copy has only in-frame clones and leaves some out. This repertoire shows roughly 100,000 clones, around 90% found once; its top ten account for over 15%. Time point defined: cycle 4 day 1 (C4D1), after about 6 weeks of nivolumab. All the patients suffered relapse after autologous stem cell transplantation, and brentuximab vedotin exposure differed. The source of this sequence is a human donor with classical Hodgkin lymphoma. Sequencing used peripheral blood mononuclear cells (PBMCs), obtained before the fourth cycle of nivolumab. V is TRBV5-1 and J is TRBJ1-1, with 10 bases fitting TRBD1. The CDR3 DNA is TGCGCCAGCAGTATGCGACAGGGGGCTGGTGAGAACACTGAAGCTTTCTTT. This encodes CASSMRQGAGENTEAFF.